This T cell receptor (beta chain) was identified during a study of T cell responses to AZD1222 COVID-19 vaccine. TCRdb's copy holds only in-frame clones and misses some; the assay was immunoSEQ multiplex PCR. The top ten hold around 8.6% of the sample, which has around 110,000 clones, 92% seen once. Germline V gives CDR1 SEHNR, CDR2 FQNEAQ (reference sequence). Losses at the gene ends were 7 bases for V and 3 bases for J; bases not matched to a gene: 10. This CDR3 has 16 residues. Sequencing was performed on peripheral blood, taken 28 days after the second AZD1222 dose. This clonotype was obtained from an adult who received the AZD1222 COVID-19 vaccine. The V and J genes are TRBV7-9 and TRBJ1-5; TRBD1 aligns across 9 bases. This CDR3 reads CASTMSGTGINQPQHF. CDR3 DNA sequence: TGTGCCAGCACTATGAGTGGGACAGGGATCAATCAGCCCCAGCATTTT.